The 24 T cell receptor beta chains in this list originate from one sample, sequenced in a study of T cell repertoires in cytomegalovirus infection. TCRdb analysed the reads with MiXCR anew, one entry per CDR3 protein. The sample yields hundreds of thousands of distinct CDR3 sequences, 24% seen once. The sequenced sample consisted of CD8+ T cells from PBMCs. Receptor source: a human donor in good health (CMV status not recorded). Some clones in this sample may be carry-over from other donors' samples.

This clonotype was seen many times. This sequence joins TRBV6-5 and TRBJ1-2; 9 positions agree with TRBD1. Germline V gene lookup returns CDR1 MNHEY and CDR2 SVGAGI. The CDR3 contains 13 residues. The V segment lost 6 bases and the J segment 7 bases; nucleotides outside the gene matches: 6. The CDR3 region is CASRLGTGSGYTF. As DNA, the CDR3 is TGTGCCAGCAGACTCGGGACAGGGTCTGGCTACACCTTC.

The chain uses TRBV7-9 and TRBJ2-1; D might be TRBD1 (7 bases). This CDR3 is built from 16 residues. Trimming shortened V by 5 bases and J by 2 bases, and 16 bases separated the two germline ends. The germline gives CDR1 SEHNR, CDR2 FQNEAQ (reference sequence). CDR3 bases: TGTGCCAGCAGCCCCCCTACAGGGGAGGCCTACAATGAGCAGTTCTTC. Translating it yields CASSPPTGEAYNEQFF.

This clonotype was recorded a few times. The rearrangement uses TRBV27 and TRBJ2-7; 10 bases fit TRBD1. Unmatched junction bases numbered 5, after V lost 1 base and J lost 2 bases. The CDR3 is made up of 16 amino acids. Germline V gives CDR1 MNHEY, CDR2 SMNVEV (reference sequence). The CDR3 is CASSLYRTGGPYEQYV. The CDR3 DNA sequence: TGTGCCAGCAGTTTATACCGGACAGGGGGTCCCTACGAGCAGTACGTC.

This clonotype was counted only a few times. J is TRBJ1-1 and V is TRBV28; perhaps TRBD1 as D (5 bases). V was clipped by 4 bases and J by 2 bases, with 17 bases between them. Germline values: CDR1 MDHEN, CDR2 SYDVKM. The CDR3 totals 16 residues. CDR3 sequence reads: CASSYGTQEYNTEAFF. The CDR3, as DNA: TGTGCCAGCAGTTACGGGACCCAGGAGTATAACACTGAAGCTTTCTTT.

This clonotype turned up a few times. The chain employs TRBV24-1 and TRBJ2-1; possibly TRBD1 for D (6 bases). With 3 bases removed from V and 1 base from J, the gap between germline ends came to 12 bases. This CDR3 contains 16 residues. The germline gives CDR1 KGHDR, CDR2 SFDVKD. The CDR3 here is CATSDHSGVSYNEQFF. The CDR3 coding sequence is TGTGCCACCAGTGATCACTCAGGGGTTTCCTACAATGAGCAGTTCTTC.

The table lists this clonotype with many counts. The chain couples TRBV28 to TRBJ1-1, with a possible D match to TRBD1 (6 bases). Trimming removed 4 bases from V and 5 bases from J, with 14 bases in between. The CDR3 is 14 residues long. Germline V gives CDR1 MDHEN, CDR2 SYDVKM. The CDR3 nucleotides read TGTGCCAGCAGTTCCCCGAGGGGGGGAACTGAAGCTTTCTTT. Amino acid sequence: CASSSPRGGTEAFF.

About this clonotype itself: A single base separates this from a much larger clone, so it may be a read error. This rearrangement joins TRBV7-4 to TRBJ2-1, with D perhaps given as TRBD1 or TRBD2 (5 bases each). Deletions cut 1 base from V and 6 bases from J, with 22 bases between. The CDR3 sequence is 18 residues long. Per the germline V gene, CDR1 is SGHVT and CDR2 is SQSDAQ. Here the CDR3 DNA reads TGTGCCAGCAGCTTAGGGGTGACTGTAGAGGGGTCAATCAATGAGCAGTTCTTC. It codes for CASSLGVTVEGSINEQFF.

This clonotype was seen a handful of times. The gene calls are TRBV29-1 and TRBJ1-2; the D gene is possibly TRBD1 (5 bases). The CDR3 runs 14 residues. V lost 0 bases to trimming and J lost 3 bases, with 11 bases between them. Germline V lookup: CDR1 SQVTM, CDR2 ANQGSEA. CDR3 sequence reads: CSVEEGARDYGYTF. DNA for the CDR3: TGCAGCGTTGAAGAAGGGGCGCGGGACTATGGCTACACCTTC. Together with reference TRBV29-1 and TRBJ1-2, the CDR3 gives the full variable domain: SAVISQKPSRDICQRGTSLTIQCQVDSQVTMMFWYRQQPGQSLTLIATANQGSEATYESGFVIDKFPISRPNLTFSTLTVSNMSPEDSSIYLCSVEEGARDYGYTFGSGTRLTVV.

The gene calls are TRBV10-3 and TRBJ2-3, with D maybe TRBD2 (6 bases). Per germline, CDR1 ENHRY and CDR2 SYGVKD. CDR3 size: 17 residues. V lost 0 bases, J lost 4 bases, and 17 bases lay in between. CDR3 nucleotides: TGTGCCATCAGTGAGTCAGGTAGCGGCCCGAGGTCAGATACGCAGTATTTT. The encoded protein is CAISESGSGPRSDTQYF.

There are a few counts of this clonotype. The chain links TRBV29-1 to TRBJ1-1; TRBD1 agrees at 8 bases. The V gene end was trimmed by 5 bases and the J gene end by 0 bases; junction bases not matched to a gene: 5. The CDR3 covers 14 residues. Germline values: CDR1 SQVTM, CDR2 ANQGSEA. CDR3 in DNA: TGCAGCGTTCCTCGGACAGGGCTGAACACTGAAGCTTTCTTT. It is translated as CSVPRTGLNTEAFF.

Many counts were recorded for this clonotype. V is TRBV12-5 and J is TRBJ1-1; the D gene is possibly TRBD1 (5 bases). CDR3 length equals 14 residues. CDR1 is LGHNT and CDR2 is FRNRAP in the germline V gene. Trimming removed 6 bases from V and 1 base from J, with 12 bases in between. CDR3 bases: TGTGCTAGTGGACCACCCACAGGGAACACTGAAGCTTTCTTT. Its protein product is CASGPPTGNTEAFF.

This clonotype was seen only once. The chain recombines TRBV13 with TRBJ1-1; the match to TRBD1 covers 10 bases. The length of the CDR3 is 16 residues. With 0 bases clipped from V and 0 bases from J, the junction kept 1 base outside the gene matches. Germline CDR1 and CDR2: PRHDT and FYEKMQ (reference sequence). CDR3 region: CASSLGGTGVNTEAFF. CDR3 coding DNA: TGTGCCAGCAGCTTAGGAGGGACAGGGGTGAACACTGAAGCTTTCTTT.

This clonotype was seen repeatedly, ten times or more. V is TRBV25-1 and J is TRBJ1-1; 10 bases line up with TRBD1. Germline trimming cut 2 bases from V and 5 bases from J; bases unmatched to any gene: 17. This CDR3 comprises 19 residues. Per germline, CDR1 MGHDK and CDR2 SYGVNS. In DNA, the CDR3 is TGTGCCAGCAGTGAACCCTATCCCCGAAATGGACAGGGGGGGACTGAAGCTTTCTTT. It codes for CASSEPYPRNGQGGTEAFF.

There are many counts of this clonotype. This sequence joins TRBV5-6 and TRBJ2-7; D unclear. V lost 1 base, J lost 2 bases, and 7 bases lay in between. The length of the CDR3 is 13 residues. Germline V gene sequence: CDR1 SGHDT, CDR2 YYEEEE. As DNA, the CDR3 is TGTGCCAGCAGCTTGAGGCACACCTACGAGCAGTACTTC. Amino acids: CASSLRHTYEQYF.

Comment on this clonotype: Here the CDR3 omits its conserved ending phenylalanine or tryptophan, so a read error is the likely source. The chain couples TRBV6-2 or TRBV6-3 to TRBJ1-5; D uncertain. CDR3 length: 15 amino acids. CDR1 is MNHEY and CDR2 is SVGEGT in the germline V gene. Trimming left V 0 bases short and J 4 bases short, with 10 bases between. CDR3 amino acids: CASSYSRAENQPQHS. Here the CDR3 DNA reads TGTGCCAGCAGTTACTCGAGGGCAGAAAATCAGCCCCAGCATTCT.

This clonotype was counted at least ten times. The chain joins TRBV12-3 or TRBV12-4 to TRBJ2-5, with unresolved D. The CDR3 is 14 residues long. Trimming left V 5 bases short and J 5 bases short, with 15 bases between. The CDR3 sequence is CASSRVAGRETQYF. The CDR3 region has the DNA TGTGCCAGCAGTCGCGTGGCAGGACGGGAGACCCAGTACTTC.

The rearrangement joins TRBV28 to TRBJ2-7, with a tentative D call TRBD1 (6 bases). The CDR3 has 16 amino acids. Germline-derived CDR1 and CDR2 are MDHEN and SYDVKM. V lost 4 bases and J 2 bases, leaving 18 bases between the germline ends. CDR3 protein: CASSSFYGQTAYEQYV. The CDR3 nucleotides are TGTGCCAGCAGTTCCTTTTATGGACAGACGGCCTACGAGCAGTACGTC.

The chain is built from TRBV12-3 or TRBV12-4 and TRBJ1-4; D is possibly TRBD1 (6 bases). V was pared by 5 bases and J by 6 bases, with 16 bases between. The CDR3 covers 15 residues. DNA for the CDR3: TGTGCCAGCAGTCCCCGGGACACTGTGGATGAAAAACTGTTTTTT. Translation gives CASSPRDTVDEKLFF.

The chain is built from TRBV20-1 and TRBJ2-1; 12 nucleotides line up with TRBD2. The CDR3 consists of 16 residues. V shed 5 bases and J 0 bases; nucleotides not matched to a gene: 5. The germline gives CDR1 DFQATT, CDR2 SNEGSKA (reference sequence). CDR3 in DNA: TGCAGTGCTCGGACTAGCGGGGAAAGCTCCTACAATGAGCAGTTCTTC. Its protein is CSARTSGESSYNEQFF.

At least ten counts were recorded for this clonotype. The chain recombines TRBV19 with TRBJ2-3; D is possibly TRBD1 (5 bases). Trimming left V 5 bases short and J 0 bases short, with 12 bases between. This CDR3 is built from 15 residues. In germline, CDR1 is LNHDA, CDR2 SQIVND (reference sequence). CDR3: CASSLQGWSTDTQYF. CDR3 coding DNA: TGTGCCAGTAGTCTGCAGGGCTGGAGCACAGATACGCAGTATTTT.

With respect to this clonotype: With a much larger clone just one base away, this may be a read error. V usage is TRBV7-6 and J usage is TRBJ2-6; D is ambiguous. CDR3 length equals 18 residues. CDR1 is SGHVS, CDR2 FNYEAQ, per germline. Here the CDR3 reads CASSSLSILLSGTNVLTF. CDR3 nucleotides: TGTGCCAGCAGCTCCCTGTCTATATTACTCTCTGGGACCAACGTCCTGACTTTC.

This clonotype was found many times. This CDR3 reads CASSSGTATNEKLFF. The CDR3 DNA reads TGTGCCAGCAGCTCAGGGACAGCAACTAATGAAAAACTGTTTTTT. The rearrangement links TRBV7-9 to TRBJ1-4; 7 bases align to TRBD1. Trimming at V came to 4 bases and at J to 0 bases, leaving 2 bases not matched to a gene. Germline V gene lookup returns CDR1 SEHNR and CDR2 FQNEAQ (reference sequence). This CDR3 comprises 15 residues.

The chain links TRBV20-1 to TRBJ1-1, with D perhaps TRBD1 (6 bases). Germline V gene sequence: CDR1 DFQATT, CDR2 SNEGSKA (reference sequence). Trimming took off 6 bases at V and 5 bases at J, with 10 bases between the two ends. CDR3 size: 11 residues. In DNA form, the CDR3 reads TGCAGTGCCGAGGGGGAAACTGAAGCTTTCTTT. Residues: CSAEGETEAFF.

This clonotype showed up just a few times. The chain recombines TRBV12-3 or TRBV12-4 with TRBJ2-3, with a possible D match to TRBD2 (5 bases). V was clipped by 6 bases and J by 4 bases, with 8 bases between them. The CDR3 spans 12 residues. The CDR3 nucleotides are TGTGCCAGCAGGGCGGGTCCAGATACGCAGTATTTT. This encodes CASRAGPDTQYF.